Given below is one T cell receptor beta chain in context. The antigen is undetermined. The sample is drawn from a study of cytomegalovirus exposure and HLA in healthy donors. Study observations and caveats: The authors enumerated around 150 TCR beta chains as linked to cytomegalovirus. Later analysis found that TCR beta chains associated with HLA were more clonally expanded than other, equally common chains.

60 Vbeta and 13 Jbeta primers were used in PCR. This table comes from immunoSEQ multiplex PCR, and its TCRdb copy is limited to in-frame clones, with some not included. The sample table sets out more than 90,000 clones. The TCR originated in a man aged 25 to 45 in good health and CMV-seronegative. Source material: PBMCs.

The CDR3 DNA sequence: TGTGCCAGCAGTTTTGGCGGGTCCTATGGCTACACCTTC. Its protein is CASSFGGSYGYTF. The rearrangement joins TRBV28 to TRBJ1-2, with D hard to call. This CDR3 spans 13 amino acids. Germline V gene sequence: CDR1 MDHEN, CDR2 SYDVKM. Trimming left V 3 bases short and J 4 bases short, with 9 bases between.